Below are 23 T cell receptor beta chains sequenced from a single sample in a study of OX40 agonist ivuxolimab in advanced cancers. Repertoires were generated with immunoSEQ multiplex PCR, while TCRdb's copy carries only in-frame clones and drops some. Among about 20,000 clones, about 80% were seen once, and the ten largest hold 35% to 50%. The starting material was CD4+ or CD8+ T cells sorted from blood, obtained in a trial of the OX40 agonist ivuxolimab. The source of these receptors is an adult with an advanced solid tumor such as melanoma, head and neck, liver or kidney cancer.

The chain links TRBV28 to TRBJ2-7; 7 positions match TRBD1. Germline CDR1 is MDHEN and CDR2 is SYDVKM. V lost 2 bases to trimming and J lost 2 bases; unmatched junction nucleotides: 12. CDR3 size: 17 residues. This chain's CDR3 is CASSLPRLTGNPYEQYF. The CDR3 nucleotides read TGTGCCAGCAGTTTACCCCGTCTGACAGGGAACCCCTACGAGCAGTACTTC.

CDR3 in DNA: TGTGCCAGCAGTTTAGGGGGAGGGGGGCTGGAGACCCAGTACTTC. Protein product: CASSLGGGGLETQYF. The gene calls are TRBV27 and TRBJ2-5; D possibly corresponds to TRBD2 (7 bases). Trimming shortened V by 2 bases and J by 5 bases, and 15 bases separated the two germline ends. This CDR3 is 15 amino acids long. Per germline, CDR1 MNHEY and CDR2 SMNVEV (reference sequence).

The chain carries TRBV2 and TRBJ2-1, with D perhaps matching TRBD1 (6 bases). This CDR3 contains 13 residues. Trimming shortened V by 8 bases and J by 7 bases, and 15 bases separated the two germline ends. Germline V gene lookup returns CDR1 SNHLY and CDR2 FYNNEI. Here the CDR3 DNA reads TGTGCCAGCCTTGGGGTAGACAGGAATGAGCAGTTCTTC. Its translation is CASLGVDRNEQFF.

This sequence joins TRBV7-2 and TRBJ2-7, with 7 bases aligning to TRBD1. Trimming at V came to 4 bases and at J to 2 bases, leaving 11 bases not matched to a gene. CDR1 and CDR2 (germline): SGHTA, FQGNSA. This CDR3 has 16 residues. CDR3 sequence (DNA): TGTGCCAGCAGCTCCTCAGGACAGGTTTTGACCTACGAGCAGTACTTC. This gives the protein CASSSSGQVLTYEQYF.

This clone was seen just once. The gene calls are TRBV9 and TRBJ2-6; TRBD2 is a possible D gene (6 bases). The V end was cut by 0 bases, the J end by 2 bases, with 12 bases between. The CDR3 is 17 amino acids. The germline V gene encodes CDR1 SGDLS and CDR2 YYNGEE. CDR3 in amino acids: CASSVGVWGAGANVLTF. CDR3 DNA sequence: TGTGCCAGCAGCGTAGGGGTCTGGGGGGCTGGGGCCAACGTCCTGACTTTC.

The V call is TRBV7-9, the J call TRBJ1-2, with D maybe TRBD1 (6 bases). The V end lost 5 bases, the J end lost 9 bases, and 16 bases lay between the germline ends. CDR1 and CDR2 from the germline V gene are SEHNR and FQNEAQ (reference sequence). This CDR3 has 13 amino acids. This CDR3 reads CASSTGTDMSYTF. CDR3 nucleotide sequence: TGTGCCAGCAGCACAGGGACTGATATGAGCTACACCTTC.

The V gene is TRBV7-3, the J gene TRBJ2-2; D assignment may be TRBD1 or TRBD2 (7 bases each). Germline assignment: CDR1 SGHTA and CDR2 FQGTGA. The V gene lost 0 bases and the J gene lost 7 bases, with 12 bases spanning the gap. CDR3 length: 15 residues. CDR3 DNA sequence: TGTGCCAGCAGCTTAACACCAGGGGGGGGCGGGGAGCTGTTTTTT. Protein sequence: CASSLTPGGGGELFF.

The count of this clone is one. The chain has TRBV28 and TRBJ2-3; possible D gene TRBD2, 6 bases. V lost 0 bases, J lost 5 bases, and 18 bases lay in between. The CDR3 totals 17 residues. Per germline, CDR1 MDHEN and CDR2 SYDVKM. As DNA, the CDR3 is TGTGCCAGCAGTTTATGGACGGGGGTGCCTACACGAGATACGCAGTATTTT. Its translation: CASSLWTGVPTRDTQYF.

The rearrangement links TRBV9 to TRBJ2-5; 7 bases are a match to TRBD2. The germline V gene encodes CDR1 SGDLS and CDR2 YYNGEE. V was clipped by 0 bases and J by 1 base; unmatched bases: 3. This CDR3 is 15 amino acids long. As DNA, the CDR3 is TGTGCCAGCAGCGTAGCGGGGGGATTCCAAGAGACCCAGTACTTC. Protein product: CASSVAGGFQETQYF. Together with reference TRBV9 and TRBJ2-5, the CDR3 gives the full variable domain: DSGVTQTPKHLITATGQRVTLRCSPRSGDLSVYWYQQSLDQGLQFLIQYYNGEERAKGNILERFSAQQFPDLHSELNLSSLELGDSALYFCASSVAGGFQETQYFGPGTRLLVL.

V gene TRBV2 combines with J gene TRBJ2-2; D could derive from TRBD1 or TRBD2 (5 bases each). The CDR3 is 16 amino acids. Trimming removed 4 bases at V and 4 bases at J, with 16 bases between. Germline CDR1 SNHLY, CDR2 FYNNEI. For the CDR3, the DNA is TGTGCCAGCAGTGGGGTACCGGGGACGGGCACCGGGGAGCTGTTTTTT. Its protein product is CASSGVPGTGTGELFF.

The CDR3 DNA is TGTGCCAGCAGGGCCCTCGGGGCTTATCAAGAGACCCAGTACTTC. It is translated as CASRALGAYQETQYF. This rearrangement joins TRBV28 to TRBJ2-5; D might be TRBD1 or TRBD2, each matching 5 bases. Per the germline V gene, CDR1 is MDHEN and CDR2 is SYDVKM. The CDR3 extends over 15 amino acids. Between the trimmed V and J ends, which lost 6 bases and 2 bases, there was a span of 16 bases.

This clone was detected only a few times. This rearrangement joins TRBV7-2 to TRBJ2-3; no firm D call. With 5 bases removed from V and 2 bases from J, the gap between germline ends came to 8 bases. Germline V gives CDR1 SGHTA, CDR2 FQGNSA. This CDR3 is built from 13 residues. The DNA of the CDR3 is TGTGCCAGCAGCCAACCCCCCACAGATACGCAGTATTTT. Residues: CASSQPPTDTQYF.

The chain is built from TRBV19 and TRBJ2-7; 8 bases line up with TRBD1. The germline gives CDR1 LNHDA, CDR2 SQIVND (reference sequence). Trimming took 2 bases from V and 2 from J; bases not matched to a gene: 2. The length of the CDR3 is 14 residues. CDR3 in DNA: TGTGCCAGTAGTATAACAGGGGGTGCCTACGAGCAGTACTTC. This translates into CASSITGGAYEQYF.

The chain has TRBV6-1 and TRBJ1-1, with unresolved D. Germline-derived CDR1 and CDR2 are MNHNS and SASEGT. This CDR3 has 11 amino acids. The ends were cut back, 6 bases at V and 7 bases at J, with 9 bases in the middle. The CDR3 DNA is TGTGCCAGCAGAAGGACGGTTGAAGCTTTCTTT. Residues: CASRRTVEAFF.

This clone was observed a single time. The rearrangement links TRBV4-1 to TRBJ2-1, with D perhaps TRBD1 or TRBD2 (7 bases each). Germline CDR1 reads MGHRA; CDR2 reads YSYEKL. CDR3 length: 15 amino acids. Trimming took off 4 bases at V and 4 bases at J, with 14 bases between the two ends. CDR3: CASSRDSGVYNEQFF. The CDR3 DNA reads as TGCGCCAGCAGCCGGGACAGCGGGGTATACAATGAGCAGTTCTTC.

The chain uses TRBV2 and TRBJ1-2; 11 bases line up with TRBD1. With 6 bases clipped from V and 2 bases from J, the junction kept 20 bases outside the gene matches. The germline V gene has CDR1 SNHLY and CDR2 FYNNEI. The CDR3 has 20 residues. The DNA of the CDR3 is TGTGCCAGCAGCGATTCGACTTCCGGGACAGGGGGAACCTTAAACTATGGCTACACCTTC. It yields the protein CASSDSTSGTGGTLNYGYTF.

CDR3 sequence: CASSLDVGFYEQYF. Written as DNA, the CDR3 is TGTGCCAGCAGCTTAGATGTTGGGTTCTACGAGCAGTACTTC. V usage is TRBV11-2 and J usage is TRBJ2-7, with D unclear. Germline CDR1 and CDR2: SGHAT and FQNNGV. Deletions cut 0 bases from V and 3 bases from J, with 9 bases between. This CDR3 is built from 14 residues. Variable domain in full (rest from reference TRBV11-2 and TRBJ2-7): EAGVAQSPRYKIIEKRQSVAFWCNPISGHATLYWYQQILGQGPKLLIQFQNNGVVDDSQLPKDRFSAERLKGVDSTLKIQPAKLEDSAVYLCASSLDVGFYEQYFGPGTRLTVT.

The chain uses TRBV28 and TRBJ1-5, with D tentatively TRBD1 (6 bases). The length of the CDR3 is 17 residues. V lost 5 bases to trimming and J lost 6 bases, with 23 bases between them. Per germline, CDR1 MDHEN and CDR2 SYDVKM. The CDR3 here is CASSPPTRTGIRQPQHF. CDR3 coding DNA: TGTGCCAGCAGTCCGCCCACGCGAACAGGGATTCGTCAGCCCCAGCATTTT.

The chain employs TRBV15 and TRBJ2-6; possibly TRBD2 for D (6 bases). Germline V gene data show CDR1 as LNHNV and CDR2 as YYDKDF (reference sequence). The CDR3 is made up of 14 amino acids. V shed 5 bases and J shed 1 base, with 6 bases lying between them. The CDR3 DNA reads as TGTGCCACCAGCGGGACTTCTGGGGCCAACGTCCTGACTTTC. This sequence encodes CATSGTSGANVLTF.

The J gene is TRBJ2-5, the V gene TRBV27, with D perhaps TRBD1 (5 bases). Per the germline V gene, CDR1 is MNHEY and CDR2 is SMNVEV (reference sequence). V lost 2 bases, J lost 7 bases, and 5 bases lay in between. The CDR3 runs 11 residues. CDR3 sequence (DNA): TGTGCCAGCAGTTTAGGGGCGACCCAGTACTTC. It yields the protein CASSLGATQYF.

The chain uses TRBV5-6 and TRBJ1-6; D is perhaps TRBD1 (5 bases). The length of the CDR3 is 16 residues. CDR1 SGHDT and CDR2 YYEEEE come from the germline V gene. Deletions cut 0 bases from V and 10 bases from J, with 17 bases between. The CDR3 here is CASSLATGRYDSPLHF. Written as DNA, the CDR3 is TGTGCCAGCAGCTTGGCAACAGGAAGATATGACTCACCCCTCCACTTT.

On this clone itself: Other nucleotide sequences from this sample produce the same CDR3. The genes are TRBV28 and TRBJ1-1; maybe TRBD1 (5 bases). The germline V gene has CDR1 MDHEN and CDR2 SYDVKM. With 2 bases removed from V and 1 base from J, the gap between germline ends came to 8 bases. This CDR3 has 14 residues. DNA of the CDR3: TGTGCCAGCAGTTTAAGTGGGACGAACACTGAAGCTTTCTTT. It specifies CASSLSGTNTEAFF.

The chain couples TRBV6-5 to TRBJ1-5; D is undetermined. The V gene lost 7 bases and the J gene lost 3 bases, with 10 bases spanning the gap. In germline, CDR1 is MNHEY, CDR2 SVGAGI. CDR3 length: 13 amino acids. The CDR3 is CASTHSLNQPQHF. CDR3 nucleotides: TGTGCCAGCACCCACAGCCTCAATCAGCCCCAGCATTTT.